Shown below are 21 T cell receptor beta chains from a single sample sequenced in a study of CD8+CD57+ T cells in acquired aplastic anemia. Investigators profiled TCR beta VDJ and CDR3 from genomic DNA template. TCRdb independently ran MiXCR on the reads; one entry per CDR3 protein. The sample has under 350,000 distinct CDR3 sequences, approximately 57% seen once. Sequenced: sorted CD4+, CD8+, or CD8+CD57+ T cells (not recorded which) from PBMCs. The receptors derive from a human donor with severe aplastic anemia or a healthy control (not recorded which).

In its sample, this clonotype was seen many times. The chain combines TRBV11-1 with TRBJ1-2; D is possibly TRBD1 (6 bases). Germline V gives CDR1 SGHAT, CDR2 FQDESV (reference sequence). This CDR3 is 15 amino acids long. Trimming took 5 bases from V and 0 from J, leaving 13 bases between them. The CDR3 loop reads CASSISGAANYGYTF. CDR3 coding DNA: TGTGCCAGCAGCATCTCAGGGGCAGCTAACTATGGCTACACCTTC.

The J gene is TRBJ1-4, the V gene TRBV10-3; D is possibly TRBD1 (5 bases). Germline V gives CDR1 ENHRY, CDR2 SYGVKD. Trimming pared 10 bases from V and 3 bases from J, leaving 12 bases between. CDR3 length: 13 residues. CDR3 sequence: CATSGGSNEKLFF. CDR3 coding DNA: TGTGCCACCTCGGGGGGGTCTAATGAAAAACTGTTTTTT.

The gene calls are TRBV20-1 and TRBJ2-1, with 9 bases matching TRBD2. The CDR3 has 13 residues. V lost 3 bases to trimming and J lost 9 bases; unmatched junction nucleotides: 6. Germline CDR1 DFQATT, CDR2 SNEGSKA (reference sequence). The CDR3 region has the DNA TGCAGTGCTAGGCGGGGGGGCAGAAGTGAGCAGTTCTTC. Amino acid sequence: CSARRGGRSEQFF.

The gene calls are TRBV19 and TRBJ2-1; 9 positions agree with TRBD2. The junction had 12 bases not matched to a gene; V was cut back by 7 bases and J by 8 bases. The CDR3 consists of 15 residues. The germline gives CDR1 LNHDA, CDR2 SQIVND (reference sequence). The chain's CDR3 is CASKAERGASDEQFF. Written as DNA, the CDR3 is TGTGCCAGTAAGGCGGAGCGGGGGGCTAGCGATGAGCAGTTCTTC.

This clonotype was observed a few times. V is TRBV15 and J is TRBJ2-1; D possibly uses TRBD1 or TRBD2 (5 bases each). The CDR3 spans 15 residues. Looked up from germline, CDR1 is LNHNV and CDR2 is YYDKDF (reference sequence). Trimming took off 8 bases at V and 5 bases at J, with 19 bases between the two ends. The CDR3 DNA reads TGTGCCACCGGGGGTGGCTCAGGGCCCCACAATGAGCAGTTCTTC. Protein sequence: CATGGGSGPHNEQFF.

CDR3 sequence: CASSSRGVLGNEQFF. CDR3 nucleotide sequence: TGTGCCAGTAGTAGTCGCGGGGTATTAGGGAATGAGCAGTTCTTC. This chain joins TRBV19 and TRBJ2-1, with a possible D match to TRBD2 (6 bases). The ends were cut back, 4 bases at V and 7 bases at J, with 17 bases in the middle. The CDR3 contains 15 residues. The germline CDR1 and CDR2 sequences are LNHDA and SQIVND (reference sequence).

The chain uses TRBV29-1 and TRBJ2-1; no firm D call. Trimming pared 4 bases from V and 5 bases from J, leaving 9 bases between. This CDR3 is built from 12 residues. Germline V lookup: CDR1 SQVTM, CDR2 ANQGSEA. CDR3: CSVAPGNNEQFF. The DNA for the CDR3 is TGCAGCGTTGCCCCGGGCAACAATGAGCAGTTCTTC.

V is TRBV7-9 and J is TRBJ2-7; possibly TRBD2 for D (5 bases). The CDR3 runs 13 residues. Trimming took 8 bases from V and 0 from J, leaving 11 bases between them. Germline V gene sequence: CDR1 SEHNR, CDR2 FQNEAQ (reference sequence). This CDR3 is CASRLASSYEQYF. CDR3 bases: TGTGCCAGCCGATTAGCGAGCTCCTACGAGCAGTACTTC.

The chain couples TRBV20-1 to TRBJ2-7, with D perhaps being TRBD1 or TRBD2 (5 bases each). CDR3 length: 15 amino acids. Germline CDR1 reads DFQATT; CDR2 reads SNEGSKA (reference sequence). The germline V and J ends were trimmed by 0 bases and 3 bases, with 15 bases remaining between them. The CDR3 sequence is CSARDEGRSVYEQYF. CDR3 coding DNA: TGCAGTGCTAGAGATGAGGGGCGTTCTGTCTACGAGCAGTACTTC.

Many counts were recorded for this clonotype. The J gene is TRBJ1-3, the V gene TRBV7-9, with a possible D match to TRBD1 (6 bases). The CDR3 covers 13 residues. V lost 5 bases to trimming and J lost 5 bases, with 10 bases between them. Germline-derived CDR1 and CDR2 are SEHNR and FQNEAQ (reference sequence). DNA of the CDR3: TGTGCCAGCAGCCAAGGACAGAGAAACACCATATATTTT. Amino acid sequence: CASSQGQRNTIYF.

This clonotype appeared a few times. V usage is TRBV7-2 and J usage is TRBJ2-1; perhaps TRBD1 as D (6 bases). Germline CDR1 is SGHTA and CDR2 is FQGNSA. With 2 bases removed from V and 6 bases from J, the gap between germline ends came to 11 bases. The CDR3 is made up of 14 amino acids. The CDR3 nucleotides are TGTGCCAGCAGCTTACAGGGGATTGGCAATGAGCAGTTCTTC. Translation: CASSLQGIGNEQFF.

This clonotype was counted at least ten times. The rearrangement links TRBV5-1 to TRBJ2-5; 10 positions match TRBD2. The germline CDR1 and CDR2 sequences are SGHRS and YFSETQ. The CDR3 totals 17 residues. Losses at the gene ends were 1 base for V and 2 bases for J; bases not matched to a gene: 8. The CDR3 sequence: CASSLSLAGALQETQYF. DNA for the CDR3: TGCGCCAGCAGCTTGTCCCTAGCGGGGGCCCTTCAAGAGACCCAGTACTTC.

There are many counts of this clonotype. The genes are TRBV7-8 and TRBJ1-2; no reliable D call. Germline CDR1 reads SGHVS; CDR2 reads FQNEAQ. With 1 base removed from V and 4 bases from J, the gap between germline ends came to 4 bases. This CDR3 has 12 amino acids. CDR3 bases: TGTGCCAGCAGCTTAGATCCCTATGGCTACACCTTC. Protein product: CASSLDPYGYTF.

V usage is TRBV7-8 and J usage is TRBJ2-5; 12 bases align to TRBD2. CDR3 length: 19 amino acids. Germline assignment: CDR1 SGHVS and CDR2 FQNEAQ. The trim removed 7 bases at V and 2 bases at J, leaving 17 bases unmatched. The CDR3 DNA follows: TGTGCCAGCACCGATCCGGGAGCTAGCGGGGGGGCCGGTCAAGAGACCCAGTACTTC. Its protein product is CASTDPGASGGAGQETQYF.

This rearrangement joins TRBV7-2 to TRBJ1-4, with D hard to call. CDR3 size: 14 residues. V dropped 1 base and J dropped 3 bases, with 6 bases sitting between them. Germline V gives CDR1 SGHTA, CDR2 FQGNSA. CDR3 in DNA: TGTGCCAGCAGCTTAGGTTGGGCTAATGAAAAACTGTTTTTT. Translation: CASSLGWANEKLFF.

The table lists this clonotype with a few counts. A read error may explain this, as a much larger clone is one base away. This chain connects TRBV24-1 to TRBJ1-5, with 7 bases fitting TRBD1. CDR1 and CDR2 from the germline V gene are KGHDR and SFDVKD. This CDR3 spans 14 amino acids. V was clipped by 7 bases and J by 4 bases; unmatched bases: 6. In DNA form, the CDR3 reads TGTGCCACCAGCCAGGACAGGACTAATCAGCCCCAGCATTTT. Translated: CATSQDRTNQPQHF.

The chain couples TRBV20-1 to TRBJ1-1; 7 bases align to TRBD1. J was trimmed by 3 bases and V by 0 bases; bases with no gene match: 7. The CDR3 sequence is 15 residues long. The V gene's germline CDR1 is DFQATT and CDR2 SNEGSKA (reference sequence). For the CDR3, the DNA is TGCAGTGCTAGAGACTACAGGGGTGAGCACACTGAAGCTTTCTTT. It codes for CSARDYRGEHTEAFF.

This clonotype was seen only once. The rearrangement joins TRBV2 to TRBJ1-5, with D possibly matching TRBD1 (5 bases). The CDR3 runs 14 residues. Trimming cost V 6 bases and J 4 bases, with 13 bases left between them. Germline CDR1 and CDR2: SNHLY and FYNNEI. The CDR3 sequence is CASSVAGGNQPQHF. The CDR3 nucleotides read TGTGCCAGCAGCGTTGCGGGGGGGAATCAGCCCCAGCATTTT.

This clonotype was seen at least ten times. The CDR3 here is CASSNQGQGAYEQYF. CDR3 DNA: TGTGCCAGTAGTAATCAAGGGCAGGGGGCATACGAGCAGTACTTC. This chain joins TRBV19 and TRBJ2-7, with 8 bases identical to TRBD1. Germline CDR1 reads LNHDA; CDR2 reads SQIVND (reference sequence). The CDR3 sequence is 15 residues long. The J segment lost 4 bases and the V segment lost 4 bases, leaving 9 bases of the junction unmatched.

The sample holds a few counts of this clonotype. This may be a read error: a much more frequent sequence differs by one nucleotide. The chain has TRBV6-1 and TRBJ2-5, with D hard to call. The CDR3 length is 13 residues. Germline V gives CDR1 MNHNS, CDR2 SASEGT. Written as DNA, the CDR3 is TGTGCCAGCAGTGAAGCCCCACAAGGGACCCAGTACTTC. It encodes CASSEAPQGTQYF.

A few counts support this clonotype. A much larger clone lies a single base off, so this may be a read error. The chain combines TRBV6-2 or TRBV6-3 with TRBJ2-3; no clear D gene. The CDR3 extends over 14 amino acids. Germline V gene data show CDR1 as MNHEY and CDR2 as SVGEGT. Trimming removed 6 bases from V and 2 bases from J, with 12 bases in between. CDR3 in DNA: TGTGCCAGCAGGCCCCTCACTACCACAGATACGCAGTATTTT. It encodes CASRPLTTTDTQYF.